The clone carrying this T cell receptor (beta chain) was counted only a few times. This sample stems from a study of blood T cell repertoires in COVID-19. Across the whole study: Sites across the United States, Italy and Spain contributed samples from acute and convalescent COVID-19.

With 10 bases clipped from V and 3 bases from J, the junction kept 11 bases outside the gene matches. This CDR3 contains 15 residues. Germline CDR1 and CDR2: MNHEY and SMNVEV (reference sequence). In the authors' workflow: From reference gene primer amplification, estimates of nucleated cell counts were derived. Method: immunoSEQ multiplex PCR; TCRdb's copy keeps in-frame clones and lacks some. V and J calls and clone size come straight from that table; D and trimming were deduced from the DNA. The sample lists around 70,000 clones, roughly four fifths seen once, with over 20% in the top ten. This chain uses TRBV27 with TRBJ2-7, with 11 bases matching TRBD2. This clonotype was obtained from a man in his 70s with acute or convalescent COVID-19. The source material was peripheral blood. The CDR3 DNA is TGTGCCACCCGGGGGCTAGCGGGAGGACTCTACGAGCAGTACTTC. Protein sequence: CATRGLAGGLYEQYF.